The 10 T cell receptor beta chains below come from one sample, sequenced in a study of T cell responses to AZD1222 COVID-19 vaccine. TCRdb keeps only in-frame clones here, not all; method: immunoSEQ multiplex PCR. The table lists roughly 130,000 clones, roughly 87% of them singletons, with 1.4% to 1.5% in the top ten. Sequencing was performed on peripheral blood, taken on day 0 of AZD1222 vaccination. These receptors all come from an adult in good health.

The gene calls are TRBV12-3 or TRBV12-4 and TRBJ2-2, with D maybe TRBD2 (6 bases). With 8 bases removed from V and 4 bases from J, the gap between germline ends came to 8 bases. The CDR3 has 12 residues. This CDR3 is CASGGTTGELFF. CDR3 in DNA: TGTGCCAGCGGCGGGACCACCGGGGAGCTGTTTTTT.

The chain carries TRBV5-5 and TRBJ2-7; no reliable D call. V gave up 0 bases and J gave up 0 bases, with 10 bases separating them. Germline loops: CDR1 SGHKS, CDR2 YYEKEE (reference sequence). The CDR3 loop spans 15 amino acids. The CDR3 nucleotides read TGTGCCAGCAGCTTGGTGGGTAGGGACTCCTACGAGCAGTACTTC. This encodes CASSLVGRDSYEQYF.

This chain uses TRBV19 with TRBJ1-6; TRBD1 matches at 9 bases. The CDR3 is 15 residues long. The J segment lost 6 bases and the V segment lost 4 bases, leaving 4 bases of the junction unmatched. CDR1 and CDR2 from the germline V gene are LNHDA and SQIVND (reference sequence). The CDR3 is CASSTQGAGNSPLHF. The DNA of the CDR3 is TGTGCCAGTAGTACACAGGGGGCAGGTAATTCACCCCTCCACTTT.

The chain combines TRBV9 with TRBJ2-7, with TRBD1 identical over 10 bases. CDR3 length: 15 amino acids. V lost 0 bases, J lost 3 bases, and 3 bases stayed unmatched. The germline gives CDR1 SGDLS, CDR2 YYNGEE. The CDR3 protein is CASSVGQGAIYEQYF. DNA of the CDR3: TGTGCCAGCAGCGTAGGACAGGGGGCCATCTACGAGCAGTACTTC.

The chain combines TRBV9 with TRBJ1-2, with 9 positions matching TRBD1. CDR1 and CDR2 (germline): SGDLS, YYNGEE. J gave up 2 bases and V 0 bases, and 5 bases lay outside the gene matches. The CDR3 length is 16 residues. CDR3 nucleotide sequence: TGTGCCAGCAGCGTAGCCTCCGGGACAGGGAACTATGGCTACACCTTC. The encoded protein is CASSVASGTGNYGYTF.

This rearrangement joins TRBV7-8 to TRBJ2-7; D remains ambiguous. V lost 2 bases and J 2 bases, leaving 10 bases between the germline ends. The CDR3 is made up of 14 amino acids. Germline lookup yields CDR1 SGHVS and CDR2 FQNEAQ. CDR3 sequence: CASSLRFITYEQYF. CDR3 nucleotide sequence: TGTGCCAGCAGCTTACGTTTCATAACCTACGAGCAGTACTTC. The variable domain in full, completed from reference TRBV7-8 and TRBJ2-7, reads GAGVSQSPRYKVAKRGQDVALRCDPISGHVSLFWYQQALGQGPEFLTYFQNEAQLDKSGLPSDRFFAERPEGSVSTLKIQRTQQEDSAVYLCASSLRFITYEQYFGPGTRLTVT.

J is TRBJ2-7 and V is TRBV7-2; 8 bases are a match to TRBD1. V lost 5 bases to trimming and J lost 6 bases; unmatched junction nucleotides: 9. This CDR3 contains 14 residues. Germline values: CDR1 SGHTA, CDR2 FQGNSA. For the CDR3, the DNA is TGTGCCAGCAGCCCTGACAGGGGAAGGGTCGAGCAGTACTTC. Its protein product is CASSPDRGRVEQYF.

V and J are TRBV7-9 and TRBJ2-1, with 14 nucleotides matching TRBD2. CDR1 is SEHNR, CDR2 FQNEAQ, per germline (reference sequence). The trim removed 5 bases at V and 9 bases at J, leaving 9 bases unmatched. The CDR3 runs to 16 residues. CDR3 amino acids: CASSPGTSGGLGEQFF. DNA of the CDR3: TGTGCCAGCAGCCCGGGGACTAGCGGGGGATTGGGTGAGCAGTTCTTC.

The genes are TRBV6-4 and TRBJ1-1; D ambiguous. V lost 2 bases, J lost 1 base, and 5 bases lay in between. Germline V gives CDR1 MRHNA, CDR2 SNTAGT. The CDR3 loop spans 13 amino acids. The DNA for the CDR3 is TGTGCCAGCAGTGACCGCGGGAACACTGAAGCTTTCTTT. Residues: CASSDRGNTEAFF.

The V gene is TRBV7-6, the J gene TRBJ1-3; D is unresolved. Looked up from germline, CDR1 is SGHVS and CDR2 is FNYEAQ. The CDR3 is made up of 14 amino acids. Trimming removed 8 bases from V and 0 bases from J, with 11 bases in between. This CDR3 is CASSGSNSGNTIYF. DNA of the CDR3: TGTGCCAGCTCCGGCAGCAACTCTGGAAACACCATATATTTT.